Each of the 17 T cell receptor beta chains below was sequenced from the same sample in a study of cytomegalovirus exposure and HLA in healthy donors. Vbeta (60) and Jbeta (13) primers were used in the PCR. TCRdb's table, derived via immunoSEQ multiplex PCR, lists solely in-frame clones and lacks some. This sample's table reports 80,000 to 100,000 clones. Material: PBMCs. The receptor set was obtained from a woman aged 30 to 39 in good health and CMV-seronegative.

In nucleotides, the CDR3 is TGTGCCAGCAGCAAAAGCTGGGACAGGGTGGAGGAGCAGTACTTC. Protein product: CASSKSWDRVEEQYF. The V gene is TRBV21-1, the J gene TRBJ2-7; the D call in the table, TRBD1, was not verified against the DNA. TRBV21-1 is reported as a pseudogene. This CDR3 has 15 residues.

J is TRBJ2-5 and V is TRBV5-1; 7 bases are shared with TRBD1. Germline CDR1 and CDR2: SGHRS and YFSETQ. CDR3 length: 15 residues. J was trimmed by 1 base and V by 4 bases; bases with no gene match: 7. CDR3 bases: TGCGCCAGCAGCATACTTGACAGGGCCCAAGAGACCCAGTACTTC. Protein: CASSILDRAQETQYF.

V and J are TRBV5-3 and TRBJ2-5; 7 bases align to TRBD1. TRBV5-3 is an ORF for which the function is uncertain. The CDR3 runs 18 residues. The V and J ends lost 4 bases and 7 bases, in that order; junction bases with no gene match: 22. The CDR3 DNA sequence: TGTGCCAGAAGCAGAAGTCCCGGCCCAGGGGGAATTAGTGTGACCCAGTACTTC. It codes for CARSRSPGPGGISVTQYF.

V usage is TRBV19 and J usage is TRBJ1-3, with no clear D. Between the trimmed V and J ends, which lost 6 bases and 0 bases, there was a span of 12 bases. The germline gives CDR1 LNHDA, CDR2 SQIVND (reference sequence). CDR3 size: 15 residues. The CDR3, as DNA: TGTGCCAGTAGAACGCGGCAGCTCTCTGGAAACACCATATATTTT. Translating it yields CASRTRQLSGNTIYF.

The chain has TRBV2 and TRBJ1-5, with 7 bases aligning to TRBD1. The germline V gene has CDR1 SNHLY and CDR2 FYNNEI. The V segment lost 7 bases and the J segment 4 bases; nucleotides outside the gene matches: 7. This CDR3 spans 14 amino acids. CDR3 loop: CASTIRDRNQPQHF. The CDR3 DNA reads TGTGCCAGCACAATCCGGGACAGAAATCAGCCCCAGCATTTT.

The rearrangement links TRBV7-9 to TRBJ2-5; D ambiguous. Trimming removed 5 bases from V and 5 bases from J, with 18 bases in between. The CDR3 runs to 15 residues. Germline V gene sequence: CDR1 SEHNR, CDR2 FQNEAQ (reference sequence). DNA for the CDR3: TGTGCCAGCAGCCCCCTGAAAGCTTCCGGGGAGACCCAGTACTTC. The encoded protein is CASSPLKASGETQYF.

CDR3 DNA sequence: TGTGCCAGCAGCTTAAGGGGGGGCCCCGGGGAGCTGTTTTTT. Translation gives CASSLRGGPGELFF. The chain carries TRBV13 and TRBJ2-2, with TRBD2 as a possible D gene (7 bases). The CDR3 consists of 14 residues. The V end lost 2 bases, the J end lost 6 bases, and 10 bases lay between the germline ends. Germline CDR1 and CDR2: PRHDT and FYEKMQ (reference sequence).

The V gene is TRBV4-2, the J gene TRBJ1-4; D is possibly TRBD1 (5 bases). V was clipped by 4 bases and J by 0 bases, with 12 bases between them. CDR1 is LGHNA and CDR2 is YNFKEQ in the germline V gene. The CDR3 has 16 residues. Here the CDR3 DNA reads TGTGCCAGCAGCCTAGGAAGACAGACAACTAATGAAAAACTGTTTTTT. It is translated as CASSLGRQTTNEKLFF.

The chain carries TRBV11-2 and TRBJ2-5; a weak D match, TRBD1 (8 bases). Germline V gene lookup returns CDR1 SGHAT and CDR2 FQNNGV. The CDR3 sequence is 14 residues long. V was cut by 8 bases and J by 2 bases, with 15 bases left in between. The CDR3 region is CASGLDRGQETQYF. The CDR3 DNA is TGTGCCAGCGGACTAGACAGGGGACAAGAGACCCAGTACTTC.

The chain couples TRBV28 to TRBJ2-1, with 9 bases lining up with TRBD1. Germline V gene data show CDR1 as MDHEN and CDR2 as SYDVKM. With V trimmed by 6 bases and J by 6 bases, 9 bases remained unmatched. This CDR3 comprises 15 residues. For the CDR3, the DNA is TGTGCCAGCAGACGAGGGACAGGGAGGTTCAATGAGCAGTTCTTC. This gives the protein CASRRGTGRFNEQFF.

The chain carries TRBV4-1 and TRBJ2-7; TRBD2 is a possible D gene (6 bases). The CDR3 loop spans 15 amino acids. Germline CDR1 and CDR2: MGHRA and YSYEKL. V was trimmed by 1 base and J by 4 bases, leaving 14 bases between them. The CDR3 reads CASSQVPRSGYEQYF. CDR3 nucleotides: TGCGCCAGCAGCCAAGTTCCTCGTAGCGGTTACGAGCAGTACTTC.

The chain uses TRBV29-1 and TRBJ2-2; 11 nucleotides align to TRBD2. Germline V gene data show CDR1 as SQVTM and CDR2 as ANQGSEA. The CDR3 extends over 16 amino acids. V trimming: 6 bases; J trimming: 1 base; junction bases outside the gene matches: 7. The CDR3 DNA sequence: TGCAGCGTCTGGGGACTAGCGGACGGGAACACCGGGGAGCTGTTTTTT. Its protein product is CSVWGLADGNTGELFF.

J is TRBJ1-5 and V is TRBV6-6, with a possible D match to TRBD1 (6 bases). V lost 6 bases and J 4 bases, leaving 16 bases between the germline ends. The CDR3 extends over 15 amino acids. The germline V gene encodes CDR1 MNHNY and CDR2 SVGAGI (reference sequence). CDR3 in amino acids: CASRQIAGENQPQHF. The CDR3, as DNA: TGTGCCAGCAGGCAAATCGCAGGGGAAAATCAGCCCCAGCATTTT.

The rearrangement joins TRBV10-3 to TRBJ2-2; D might be TRBD1 (6 bases). CDR3 length: 12 residues. Germline V CDR1 and CDR2: ENHRY, SYGVKD. V lost 4 bases and J 9 bases, leaving 9 bases between the germline ends. The CDR3 region has the DNA TGTGCCATCAGTGGAACAGGGAGGGAGCTGTTTTTT. Translation: CAISGTGRELFF.

The chain couples TRBV15 to TRBJ2-3; TRBD1 matches 7 bases. In germline, CDR1 is LNHNV, CDR2 YYDKDF (reference sequence). The CDR3 length is 15 residues. After removal of 2 bases from V and 2 bases from J, the junction contained 4 bases not matched to a gene. CDR3 DNA: TGTGCCACCAGCAGAACAGGGGCTTCCACAGATACGCAGTATTTT. This gives the protein CATSRTGASTDTQYF.

The gene calls are TRBV30 and TRBJ1-2; 8 bases align to TRBD1. This CDR3 is 15 amino acids long. The germline gives CDR1 GTSNPN, CDR2 SVGIG (reference sequence). With V trimmed by 3 bases and J by 4 bases, 10 bases remained unmatched. CDR3 coding DNA: TGTGCCTGGAGGGCGTCCGGGACAGGTGCCTATGGCTACACCTTC. Translated: CAWRASGTGAYGYTF.

The chain couples TRBV29-1 to TRBJ2-3; TRBD1 aligns across 8 bases. The ends lost 7 bases at V and 4 bases at J; junction bases unmatched: 7. This CDR3 has 13 residues. The germline V gene encodes CDR1 SQVTM and CDR2 ANQGSEA. The DNA for the CDR3 is TGCAGCGCCGGACAGGGCCGGGCAGATACGCAGTATTTT. Protein product: CSAGQGRADTQYF.